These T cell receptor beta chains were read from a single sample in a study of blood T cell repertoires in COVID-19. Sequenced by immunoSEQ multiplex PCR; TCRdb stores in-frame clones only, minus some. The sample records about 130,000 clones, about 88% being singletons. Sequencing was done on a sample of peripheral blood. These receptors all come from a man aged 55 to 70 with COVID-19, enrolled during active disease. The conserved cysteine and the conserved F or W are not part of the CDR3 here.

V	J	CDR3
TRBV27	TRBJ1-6	ASSWTGGNSPLH
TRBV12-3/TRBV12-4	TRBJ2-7	ASSLTLAGEGY
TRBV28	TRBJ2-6	ASSFRGSGANVLT
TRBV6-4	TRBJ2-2	ASSEKGGPTGELF
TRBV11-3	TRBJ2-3	ASSLGLAGGVDTQY
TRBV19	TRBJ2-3	ATRDFFTDTQY
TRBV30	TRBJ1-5	AWSLGIHSNQPQH
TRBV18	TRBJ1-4	ASSPGTGIEKLF
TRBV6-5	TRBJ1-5	ASVWTGGNQPQH
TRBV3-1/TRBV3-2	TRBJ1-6	ASSQGEGLEDSPLH
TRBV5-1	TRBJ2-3	ASSTRTSGSLGTDTQY
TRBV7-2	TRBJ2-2	ASSLNLLPRLAVGELF
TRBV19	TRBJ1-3	ASIGTGRGNTIY
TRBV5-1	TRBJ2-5	ASSFDRAQETQY
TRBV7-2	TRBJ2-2	ASSFRQGPGELF
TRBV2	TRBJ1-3	ASSENSGQGANGNTIY